The 13 T cell receptor beta chains in this list originate from one sample, sequenced in a study of T cells after somatic rescue of genetic block. Assay: immunoSEQ multiplex PCR; the TCRdb copy retains only in-frame clones and omits some. The sample holds about 110,000 clones, just over 90% seen once. Sequencing was carried out using peripheral blood mononuclear cells (PBMCs). Receptors originate from a woman aged 18-29 years.

V and J are TRBV27 and TRBJ2-3; D remains unclear. Germline CDR1 is MNHEY and CDR2 is SMNVEV (reference sequence). V shed 4 bases and J shed 2 bases, with 10 bases lying between them. CDR3 length: 14 amino acids. The CDR3 DNA reads as TGTGCCAGCAGTTATACAGTTTCCACAGATACGCAGTATTTT. Translation gives CASSYTVSTDTQYF.

The chain has TRBV28 and TRBJ2-7; perhaps TRBD1 as D (7 bases). The germline CDR1 and CDR2 sequences are MDHEN and SYDVKM. This CDR3 comprises 16 residues. The V end lost 6 bases, the J end lost 1 base, and 19 bases lay between the germline ends. Here the CDR3 DNA reads TGTGCCAGCAGCTCACCAGGGGGGCAAAATTCCTACGAGCAGTACTTC. Its protein is CASSSPGGQNSYEQYF.

The V gene is TRBV28, the J gene TRBJ2-1; D not resolved. Germline V gene data show CDR1 as MDHEN and CDR2 as SYDVKM. This CDR3 region has 10 residues. Between the trimmed V and J ends, which lost 6 bases and 3 bases, there was a span of 0 bases. As DNA, the CDR3 is TGTGCCAGCAGCTACAATGAGCAGTTCTTC. Its protein is CASSYNEQFF. The whole variable domain, filled in from reference TRBV28 and TRBJ2-1, reads DVKVTQSSRYLVKRTGEKVFLECVQDMDHENMFWYRQDPGLGLRLIYFSYDVKMKEKGDIPEGYSVSREKKERFSLILESASTNQTSMYLCASSYNEQFFGPGTRLTVL.

J is TRBJ2-1 and V is TRBV7-3; 7 positions match TRBD2. This CDR3 spans 14 amino acids. Germline lookup yields CDR1 SGHTA and CDR2 FQGTGA. With 6 bases clipped from V and 5 bases from J, the junction kept 7 bases outside the gene matches. CDR3 sequence reads: CASSPGGSDNEQFF. CDR3 nucleotide sequence: TGTGCCAGCAGTCCGGGGGGTTCGGACAATGAGCAGTTCTTC.

The chain recombines TRBV19 with TRBJ2-7; D gene ambiguous. This CDR3 is built from 15 residues. The V end lost 3 bases, the J end lost 3 bases, and 15 bases lay between the germline ends. Germline V CDR1 and CDR2: LNHDA, SQIVND (reference sequence). The CDR3 reads CASSITGASYYEQYF. The CDR3 bases are TGTGCCAGTAGTATCACTGGAGCTTCGTACTACGAGCAGTACTTC.

The rearrangement uses TRBV11-2 and TRBJ1-1; D gene unclear. Germline V gives CDR1 SGHAT, CDR2 FQNNGV. The CDR3 runs 14 residues. The V and J ends lost 1 base and 5 bases respectively, with 11 bases between them. The CDR3 DNA is TGTGCCAGCAGCTTAGGATGGGGAATGACTGAAGCTTTCTTT. Its protein product is CASSLGWGMTEAFF.

This chain's CDR3 is CASSQRDRGPYEQYF. CDR3 nucleotides: TGCGCCAGCAGCCAACGCGACAGGGGGCCGTACGAGCAGTACTTC. This chain joins TRBV4-1 and TRBJ2-7; TRBD1 matches 10 bases. Germline V gene sequence: CDR1 MGHRA, CDR2 YSYEKL. J was trimmed by 4 bases and V by 2 bases; bases with no gene match: 5. This CDR3 comprises 15 residues.

The chain links TRBV4-3 to TRBJ2-3; D call uncertain. The germline CDR1 and CDR2 sequences are LGHNA and YSLEER. This CDR3 has 13 amino acids. V was shortened by 4 bases and J by 4 bases, with 9 bases between the two germline ends. The CDR3: CASSRIMADTQYF. CDR3 nucleotide sequence: TGCGCCAGCAGCCGGATTATGGCAGATACGCAGTATTTT.

The chain has TRBV18 and TRBJ2-7; D may match TRBD1 or TRBD2 (5 bases each). Per the germline V gene, CDR1 is KGHSH and CDR2 is LQKENI. This CDR3 region has 15 residues. V lost 0 bases and J 3 bases, leaving 12 bases between the germline ends. The CDR3 loop reads CASSPPTGGSYEQYF. The CDR3 DNA sequence: TGTGCCAGCTCACCACCAACAGGAGGAAGCTACGAGCAGTACTTC.

The chain carries TRBV10-3 and TRBJ1-2; the D gene is possibly TRBD1 (5 bases). CDR1 is ENHRY, CDR2 SYGVKD, per germline. This CDR3 has 12 residues. The germline V and J ends were trimmed by 8 bases and 7 bases, with 14 bases remaining between them. CDR3 DNA sequence: TGTGCCATCGGCCGGGACTCTAGTGGCTACACCTTC. Amino acid sequence: CAIGRDSSGYTF.

This chain connects TRBV30 to TRBJ2-5, with 12 nucleotides matching TRBD2. V gave up 2 bases and J gave up 5 bases; unmatched junction bases: 3. CDR3 size: 14 residues. Germline assignment: CDR1 GTSNPN and CDR2 SVGIG (reference sequence). The CDR3 protein is CAWSLAGGLETQYF. CDR3 nucleotides: TGTGCCTGGAGTCTAGCGGGGGGGCTCGAGACCCAGTACTTC.

Comment on this clone: The same CDR3 can be traced to other DNA sequences in this sample. The chain couples TRBV7-9 to TRBJ2-3; D not certain. In germline, CDR1 is SEHNR, CDR2 FQNEAQ (reference sequence). This CDR3 contains 13 residues. The V and J ends lost 5 bases and 4 bases respectively, with 10 bases between them. CDR3 bases: TGTGCCAGCAGCCCTAGGACGGCAGATACGCAGTATTTT. The encoded protein is CASSPRTADTQYF. Combining the CDR3 with reference TRBV7-9 and TRBJ2-3 gives the whole variable domain DTGVSQNPRHKITKRGQNVTFRCDPISEHNRLYWYRQTLGQGPEFLTYFQNEAQLEKSRLLSDRFSAERPKGSFSTLEIQRTEQGDSAMYLCASSPRTADTQYFGPGTRLTVL.

CDR3: CASLRGLGGGAFF. In DNA form, the CDR3 reads TGTGCCAGCCTGAGGGGACTGGGAGGGGGAGCTTTCTTT. The V and J genes are TRBV7-9 and TRBJ1-1; D possibly corresponds to TRBD1 (6 bases). Trimming removed 8 bases at V and 10 bases at J, with 20 bases between. There are 13 residues in the CDR3. Germline V gene sequence: CDR1 SEHNR, CDR2 FQNEAQ (reference sequence).